A single sample gave rise to the 13 T cell receptor beta chains below, sequenced in a study of T cell responses to AZD1222 COVID-19 vaccine. The protocol was immunoSEQ multiplex PCR, while the TCRdb copy is restricted to in-frame clones and leaves out a portion. Found here are some 150,000 clones, over 90% of them singletons; the top ten hold about 3.7%. Source: peripheral blood, taken 28 days after the second AZD1222 dose. The receptor set was obtained from an adult who received the AZD1222 COVID-19 vaccine.

This chain's CDR3 is CASRFGGAVSTEAFF. In DNA form, the CDR3 reads TGTGCCAGCAGGTTTGGGGGTGCGGTCAGCACTGAAGCTTTCTTT. The chain joins TRBV28 to TRBJ1-1, with D possibly TRBD1 on 5 matching bases. CDR1 is MDHEN, CDR2 SYDVKM, per germline. This CDR3 is 15 amino acids long. The germline V and J ends were trimmed by 6 bases and 4 bases, with 18 bases remaining between them.

V usage is TRBV24-1 and J usage is TRBJ2-1, with 11 bases fitting TRBD2. Losses at the gene ends were 4 bases for V and 8 bases for J; bases not matched to a gene: 6. Germline-derived CDR1 and CDR2 are KGHDR and SFDVKD. The CDR3 sequence is 15 residues long. The CDR3 DNA sequence: TGTGCCACCAGTGACCGACTAGCGGGATTGGATGAGCAGTTCTTC. Translation gives CATSDRLAGLDEQFF.

The rearrangement uses TRBV7-3 and TRBJ2-1; D perhaps matches TRBD1 (7 bases). Germline lookup yields CDR1 SGHTA and CDR2 FQGTGA. The germline V and J ends were trimmed by 6 bases and 0 bases, with 15 bases remaining between them. The CDR3 has 16 residues. CDR3 sequence reads: CASSPEGARSYNEQFF. CDR3 in DNA: TGTGCCAGCAGTCCGGAGGGGGCCCGCTCCTACAATGAGCAGTTCTTC. The full variable domain, with the rest looked up from reference TRBV7-3 and TRBJ2-1, is GAGVSQTPSNKVTEKGKYVELRCDPISGHTALYWYRQSLGQGPEFLIYFQGTGAADDSGLPNDRFFAVRPEGSVSTLKIQRTERGDSAVYLCASSPEGARSYNEQFFGPGTRLTVL.

The chain couples TRBV7-3 to TRBJ2-2; 13 bases map to TRBD2. CDR1 SGHTA and CDR2 FQGTGA come from the germline V gene. The CDR3 extends over 16 amino acids. Trimming took 5 bases from V and 8 from J; bases not matched to a gene: 8. The CDR3, as DNA: TGTGCCAGCAGCCCCAACGGGGGACTAGCGGGAGGGGAGCTGTTTTTT. Translating gives CASSPNGGLAGGELFF. Variable domain in full (rest from reference TRBV7-3 and TRBJ2-2): GAGVSQTPSNKVTEKGKYVELRCDPISGHTALYWYRQSLGQGPEFLIYFQGTGAADDSGLPNDRFFAVRPEGSVSTLKIQRTERGDSAVYLCASSPNGGLAGGELFFGEGSRLTVL.

The V gene is TRBV6-2 or TRBV6-3, the J gene TRBJ2-2; no clear D gene. The germline V gene encodes CDR1 MNHEY and CDR2 SVGEGT. The ends were cut back, 5 bases at V and 5 bases at J, with 3 bases in the middle. The length of the CDR3 is 11 residues. The CDR3 protein is CASSNTGELFF. In nucleotides, the CDR3 is TGTGCCAGCAGTAATACCGGGGAGCTGTTTTTT.

V and J are TRBV5-1 and TRBJ2-3; D perhaps matches TRBD2 (5 bases). There are 16 residues in the CDR3. The ends were cut back, 5 bases at V and 0 bases at J, with 16 bases in the middle. Per germline, CDR1 SGHRS and CDR2 YFSETQ. In DNA, the CDR3 is TGCGCCAGCAGACCGGTAGCGACAACTAGCACAGATACGCAGTATTTT. Amino acid sequence: CASRPVATTSTDTQYF.

J is TRBJ2-3 and V is TRBV28, with TRBD2 as a possible D gene (5 bases). The CDR3 is 12 amino acids. V lost 7 bases and J lost 8, with 13 bases in between. Germline V gene data show CDR1 as MDHEN and CDR2 as SYDVKM. Here the CDR3 DNA reads TGTGCCAGCACCCAAGATGGAGGTACGCAGTATTTT. Protein sequence: CASTQDGGTQYF.

The CDR3 DNA reads TGTGCCAGCAGTTTACCGGGACTCTCAAATATATATGGCTACACCTTC. Its protein is CASSLPGLSNIYGYTF. V gene TRBV28 combines with J gene TRBJ1-2; D is possibly TRBD1 (5 bases). This CDR3 has 16 amino acids. Germline-derived CDR1 and CDR2 are MDHEN and SYDVKM. With 2 bases removed from V and 5 bases from J, the gap between germline ends came to 18 bases.

This clone appeared a single time. The genes are TRBV5-1 and TRBJ1-5, with D unclear. The CDR3 spans 14 residues. V was shortened by 4 bases and J by 6 bases, with 14 bases between the two germline ends. The V gene's germline CDR1 is SGHRS and CDR2 YFSETQ. CDR3 sequence (DNA): TGCGCCAGCAGCCCAACGCCCGGGTCTCAGCCCCAGCATTTT. This translates into CASSPTPGSQPQHF.

The chain has TRBV6-6 and TRBJ1-1, with TRBD1 matching 7 bases. V gave up 5 bases and J gave up 6 bases; unmatched junction bases: 6. This CDR3 contains 13 residues. Germline CDR1 is MNHNY and CDR2 is SVGAGI (reference sequence). CDR3 amino acids: CASSPPGQAEAFF. The CDR3 nucleotides read TGTGCCAGCAGTCCCCCAGGACAGGCTGAAGCTTTCTTT.

V usage is TRBV4-2 and J usage is TRBJ1-3; perhaps TRBD1 as D (5 bases). The CDR3 spans 16 residues. The germline V gene has CDR1 LGHNA and CDR2 YNFKEQ. V was cut by 4 bases and J by 2 bases, with 15 bases left in between. The DNA for the CDR3 is TGTGCCAGCAGCCTTGAGGGGTCAACGGCTGGAAACACCATATATTTT. It encodes CASSLEGSTAGNTIYF.

The rearrangement uses TRBV7-2 and TRBJ2-3, with 8 nucleotides matching TRBD2. This CDR3 spans 16 amino acids. The J segment lost 0 bases and the V segment lost 5 bases, leaving 7 bases of the junction unmatched. Germline assignment: CDR1 SGHTA and CDR2 FQGNSA. CDR3 sequence (DNA): TGTGCCAGCAGCCAACTTAGCGGGATCAGCACAGATACGCAGTATTTT. It translates to CASSQLSGISTDTQYF.

This clone was recorded once. V usage is TRBV15 and J usage is TRBJ1-4; 10 bases match TRBD1. Per germline, CDR1 LNHNV and CDR2 YYDKDF (reference sequence). This CDR3 has 15 residues. Trimming cost V 1 base and J 6 bases; bases outside gene matches: 2. The CDR3: CATSRGQGAYEKLFF. Here the CDR3 DNA reads TGTGCCACCAGCAGAGGACAGGGGGCTTATGAAAAACTGTTTTTT.